The clone carrying this T cell receptor (beta chain) appeared many times. The antigen is unknown. CDR1 is MDHEN, CDR2 SYDVKM, per germline. The CDR3 totals 16 residues. The junction had 12 bases not matched to a gene; V was cut back by 7 bases and J by 3 bases. Using RNA transcripts as the source, TCR beta CDR3 regions were amplified. When the TCR CDR3 underwent first-round RT-PCR, the HTBI primer set was used. Via MiXCR, TCRdb re-called the multiplex PCR reads, giving one row per CDR3 protein. Of some 500,000 distinct CDR3 sequences listed, about 15% were seen once; the top ten hold less than 20%. This sample was taken from a study of T cells in Graves' hyperthyroidism and ophthalmopathy. On the study more broadly: Peripheral blood was secured at the point of initial diagnosis, before any treatment.

Findings and limits, study-wide: Blood held most thyroid clonotypes expanded above 0.001 frequency.

Researchers barred patients who had uncontrolled infection, other autoimmune disease, pregnancy or lactation. Sequencing was performed on blood. The chain combines TRBV28 with TRBJ2-1; TRBD2 agrees at 7 bases. The source of this sequence is a woman aged 18-29 years with Graves' hyperthyroidism. The CDR3 nucleotides read TGTGCCAGCATGATAGTGGGGGAGGGCCACTACAATGAGCAGTTCTTC. Amino acid sequence: CASMIVGEGHYNEQFF. Variable domain in full (rest from reference TRBV28 and TRBJ2-1): DVKVTQSSRYLVKRTGEKVFLECVQDMDHENMFWYRQDPGLGLRLIYFSYDVKMKEKGDIPEGYSVSREKKERFSLILESASTNQTSMYLCASMIVGEGHYNEQFFGPGTRLTVL.